The 12 T cell receptor beta chains presented below share a single source sample, sequenced in a study of human T cells and chemical hapten exposure. Time point given: pre-sensitization, week 0. Treatment given: therapeutic diphenylcyclopropenone sensitization with weekly scalp DPC. Via MiXCR, TCRdb re-called the RACE reads, giving one row per CDR3 protein. Found here are more than 250,000 distinct CDR3 sequences, approximately 8.6% of them singletons; the top ten hold 2.3%. Sequenced material: whole blood, taken in connection with sensitization to the hapten diphenylcyclopropenone (DPC). Every receptor here comes from a woman between 40 and 55 years old with alopecia areata. Some clones in this sample may be carry-over from other donors' samples.

A few counts support this clonotype. J is TRBJ2-5 and V is TRBV5-1, with a weak D call TRBD2 (6 bases). Germline CDR1 reads SGHRS; CDR2 reads YFSETQ. CDR3 length: 13 amino acids. V was shortened by 6 bases and J by 5 bases, with 14 bases between the two germline ends. CDR3 residues: CASTTDGGETQYF. As DNA, the CDR3 is TGCGCCAGCACCACGGACGGAGGGGAGACCCAGTACTTC.

There are a few counts of this clonotype. The rearrangement joins TRBV29-1 to TRBJ2-1, with 8 bases fitting TRBD2. The CDR3 totals 13 residues. Germline lookup yields CDR1 SQVTM and CDR2 ANQGSEA. Trimming at V came to 4 bases and at J to 4 bases, leaving 3 bases not matched to a gene. The CDR3 sequence: CSVVTSGYNEQFF. For the CDR3, the DNA is TGCAGCGTTGTTACTAGCGGTTACAATGAGCAGTTCTTC.

This clonotype was recorded many times. The rearrangement links TRBV7-9 to TRBJ2-5; unclear D gene. This CDR3 spans 13 amino acids. Germline CDR1 SEHNR, CDR2 FQNEAQ (reference sequence). Trimming cost V 1 base and J 5 bases, with 8 bases left between them. The chain's CDR3 is CASSLGNWETQYF. DNA of the CDR3: TGTGCCAGCAGCTTAGGGAATTGGGAGACCCAGTACTTC.

The table lists this clonotype with a few counts. The DNA of the CDR3 is TGCGCCAGCAGCTACAACAGGGGGCAGGAAGAGACCCAGTACTTC. This codes for CASSYNRGQEETQYF. This chain links TRBV5-1 with TRBJ2-5; 9 positions agree with TRBD1. CDR1 SGHRS and CDR2 YFSETQ come from the germline V gene. Trimming removed 3 bases from V and 3 bases from J; junction bases left unmatched: 6. There are 15 residues in the CDR3.

The genes are TRBV6-2 or TRBV6-3 and TRBJ2-2; 9 nucleotides line up with TRBD2. The V gene end was trimmed by 2 bases and the J gene end by 2 bases; junction bases not matched to a gene: 3. The CDR3 covers 16 residues. Germline assignment: CDR1 MNHEY and CDR2 SVGEGT. CDR3 amino acids: CASSYLAGLNTGELFF. The CDR3 bases are TGTGCCAGCAGTTACCTAGCGGGACTAAACACCGGGGAGCTGTTTTTT.

This clonotype was seen more than once but under ten times. V and J are TRBV28 and TRBJ2-3; D not certain. Germline assignment: CDR1 MDHEN and CDR2 SYDVKM. V lost 10 bases to trimming and J lost 4 bases, with 9 bases between them. The CDR3 consists of 11 residues. The DNA of the CDR3 is TGTGCCACTAGGTATCCAGATACGCAGTATTTT. Residues: CATRYPDTQYF.

In this sample, this clonotype turned up a few times. The V and J genes are TRBV19 and TRBJ2-1; 13 nucleotides agree with TRBD2. This CDR3 spans 15 amino acids. Germline CDR1 and CDR2: LNHDA and SQIVND (reference sequence). The J segment lost 8 bases and the V segment lost 4 bases, leaving 5 bases of the junction unmatched. Here the CDR3 reads CASSTGLAGAHEQFF. The CDR3 DNA follows: TGTGCCAGTAGTACCGGACTAGCGGGAGCCCATGAGCAGTTCTTC.

This clonotype was picked up many times. The chain has TRBV7-2 and TRBJ1-2; tentatively, D is TRBD1 (5 bases). Between the trimmed V and J ends, which lost 6 bases and 5 bases, there was a span of 13 bases. Germline V gene lookup returns CDR1 SGHTA and CDR2 FQGNSA. The CDR3 has 13 residues. Here the CDR3 reads CASSHGGLYGYTF. DNA of the CDR3: TGTGCCAGCAGTCATGGGGGTCTATATGGCTACACCTTC.

There are a few counts of this clonotype. The chain carries TRBV11-2 and TRBJ1-2, with 8 bases lining up with TRBD1. Losses at the gene ends were 5 bases for V and 7 bases for J; bases not matched to a gene: 9. Germline V gives CDR1 SGHAT, CDR2 FQNNGV. This CDR3 is 14 amino acids long. The CDR3: CASSPQQGVVGYTF. The DNA of the CDR3 is TGTGCCAGCAGCCCCCAACAGGGGGTGGTTGGCTACACCTTC.

This clonotype was seen at least ten times. The gene calls are TRBV10-2 and TRBJ1-1, with a possible D match to TRBD1 (5 bases). The CDR3 extends over 17 amino acids. Germline assignment: CDR1 WSHSY and CDR2 SAAADI. V was shortened by 8 bases and J by 0 bases, with 22 bases between the two germline ends. CDR3 in amino acids: CASADGGRGGMNTEAFF. The CDR3 bases are TGCGCCAGCGCGGACGGGGGAAGAGGCGGGATGAACACTGAAGCTTTCTTT.

V is TRBV2 and J is TRBJ2-3; D tentatively reads TRBD1 or TRBD2 (5 bases each). This CDR3 is built from 11 residues. Trimming pared 11 bases from V and 7 bases from J, leaving 13 bases between. Germline CDR1 reads SNHLY; CDR2 reads FYNNEI. The CDR3 region has the DNA TGTGCCGGCACAGGACTGAATACGCAGTATTTT. It translates to CAGTGLNTQYF.

This clonotype occurred many times. The chain joins TRBV6-5 to TRBJ2-3; weak D call: TRBD2 (5 bases). The germline CDR1 and CDR2 sequences are MNHEY and SVGAGI. The CDR3 contains 15 residues. V lost 0 bases and J 4 bases, leaving 11 bases between the germline ends. CDR3 nucleotides: TGTGCCAGCAGTTACTCGAAGACTAAGGCAGATACGCAGTATTTT. It translates to CASSYSKTKADTQYF.